What follows describes a single T cell receptor beta chain. The antigen is undetermined. An end of the junction does not agree with germline; a read error may underlie this. This sample was included in a study of blood T cells in healthy people across ages. Donors ranged from roughly 6 to 100 years old and were healthy Caucasians in Russia. Broader study findings: Both naive CD4+ cell counts and diversity were greater in long-lived donors than in aged donors.

This CDR3 has 14 residues. Alongside a J-beta primer mix, a sample-barcoded 5' primer served in a second PCR lasting about 7 to 12 cycles. Unique molecular identifiers of 12 random nucleotides labeled each cDNA. MiXCR, run by TCRdb on the 5' RACE reads, gives a single entry per CDR3 protein. The data contain around 1,900,000 distinct CDR3 sequences, 30% to 40% of them seen just once; the ten biggest clones take up under 25%. The sequenced material came from blood. This TCR came from a human donor in good health. The chain joins TRBV12-3 or TRBV12-4 to TRBJ1-2, with D unclear. CDR3 DNA: TGTGCCAGCAGGCCCGATCGGGTTTACTATGCCTACACCTTC. This encodes CASRPDRVYYAYTF.